This T cell receptor beta chain originates from a study of pediatric ulcerative colitis. The diagnostic colonoscopy in ulcerative colitis patients preceded any immunosuppressive treatment. The V gene end was trimmed by 7 bases and the J gene end by 6 bases; junction bases not matched to a gene: 8. CDR1 is SEHNR, CDR2 FQNEAQ, per germline (reference sequence). The length of the CDR3 is 14 residues. This was a survey-level run. The method was immunoSEQ multiplex PCR; TCRdb's version includes in-frame clones alone and lacks a portion of them. The sample has 25,000 to 35,000 clones, roughly 78% seen once; the top ten hold 3.5% to 5%.

This TCR was sampled from a boy younger than 18 with severe ulcerative colitis. Material: blood. The chain combines TRBV7-9 with TRBJ2-2; 7 nucleotides agree with TRBD1. The CDR3 coding sequence is TGTGCCAGCACCTCAGGGGGAGCCTCCGGGGAGCTGTTTTTT. Translation gives CASTSGGASGELFF.